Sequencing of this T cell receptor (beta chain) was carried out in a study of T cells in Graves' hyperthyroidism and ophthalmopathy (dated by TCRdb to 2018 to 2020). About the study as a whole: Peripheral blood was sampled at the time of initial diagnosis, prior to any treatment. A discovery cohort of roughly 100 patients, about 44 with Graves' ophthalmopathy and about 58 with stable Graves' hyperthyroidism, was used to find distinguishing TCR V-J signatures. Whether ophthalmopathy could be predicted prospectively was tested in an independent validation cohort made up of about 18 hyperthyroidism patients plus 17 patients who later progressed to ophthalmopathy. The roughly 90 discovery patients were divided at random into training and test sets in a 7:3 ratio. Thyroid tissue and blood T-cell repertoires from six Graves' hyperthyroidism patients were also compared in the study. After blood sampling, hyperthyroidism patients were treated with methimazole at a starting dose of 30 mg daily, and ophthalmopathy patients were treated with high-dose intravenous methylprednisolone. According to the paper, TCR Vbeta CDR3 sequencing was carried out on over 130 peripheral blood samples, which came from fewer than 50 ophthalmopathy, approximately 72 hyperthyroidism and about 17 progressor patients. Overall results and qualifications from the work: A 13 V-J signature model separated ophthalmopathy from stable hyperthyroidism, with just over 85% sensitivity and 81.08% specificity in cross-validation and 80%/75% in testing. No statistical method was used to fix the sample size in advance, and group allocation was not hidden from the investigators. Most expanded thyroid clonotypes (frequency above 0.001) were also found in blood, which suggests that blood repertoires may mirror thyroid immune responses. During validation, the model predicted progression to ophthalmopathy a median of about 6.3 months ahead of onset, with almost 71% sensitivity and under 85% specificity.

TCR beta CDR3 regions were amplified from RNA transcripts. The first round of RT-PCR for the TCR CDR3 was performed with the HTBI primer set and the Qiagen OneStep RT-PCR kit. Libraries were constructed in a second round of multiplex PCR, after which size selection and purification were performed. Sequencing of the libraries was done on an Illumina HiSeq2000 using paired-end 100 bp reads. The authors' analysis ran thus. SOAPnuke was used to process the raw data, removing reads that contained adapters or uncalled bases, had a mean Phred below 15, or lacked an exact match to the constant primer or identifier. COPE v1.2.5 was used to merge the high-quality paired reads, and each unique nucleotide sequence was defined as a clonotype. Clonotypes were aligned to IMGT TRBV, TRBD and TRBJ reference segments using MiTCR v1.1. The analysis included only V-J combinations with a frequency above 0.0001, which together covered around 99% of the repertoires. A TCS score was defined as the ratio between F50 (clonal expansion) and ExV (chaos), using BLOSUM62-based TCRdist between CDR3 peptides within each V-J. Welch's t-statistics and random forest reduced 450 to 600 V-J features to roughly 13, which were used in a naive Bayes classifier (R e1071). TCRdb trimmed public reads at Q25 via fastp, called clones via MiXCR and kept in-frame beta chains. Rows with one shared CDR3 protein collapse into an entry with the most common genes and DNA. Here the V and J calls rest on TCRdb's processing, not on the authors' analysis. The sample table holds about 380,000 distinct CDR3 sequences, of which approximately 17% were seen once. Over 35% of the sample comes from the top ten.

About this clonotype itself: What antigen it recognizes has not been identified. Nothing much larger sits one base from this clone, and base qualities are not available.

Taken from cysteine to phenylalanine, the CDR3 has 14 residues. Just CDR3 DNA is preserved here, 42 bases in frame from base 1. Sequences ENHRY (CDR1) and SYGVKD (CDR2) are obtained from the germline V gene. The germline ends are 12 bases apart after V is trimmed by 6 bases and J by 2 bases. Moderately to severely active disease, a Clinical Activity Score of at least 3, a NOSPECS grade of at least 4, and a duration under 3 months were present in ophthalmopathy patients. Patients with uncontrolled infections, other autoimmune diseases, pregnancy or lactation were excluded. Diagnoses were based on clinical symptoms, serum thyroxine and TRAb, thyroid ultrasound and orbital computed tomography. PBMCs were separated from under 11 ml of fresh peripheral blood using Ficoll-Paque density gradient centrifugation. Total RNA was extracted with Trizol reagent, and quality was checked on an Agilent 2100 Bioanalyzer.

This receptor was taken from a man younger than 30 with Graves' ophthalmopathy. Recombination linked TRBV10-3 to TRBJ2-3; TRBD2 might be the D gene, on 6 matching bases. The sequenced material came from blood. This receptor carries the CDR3 CAIRRGGNTDTQYF. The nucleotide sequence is TGTGCCATCAGGCGGGGCGGAAACACAGATACGCAGTATTTT.